The sequence of this T cell receptor (beta chain) was determined in a study of blood T cell repertoires in COVID-19. Study-level information: The study drew acute and convalescent COVID-19 samples from the United States, Italy and Spain. PBMCs, B-cell-depleted T cells, or T cells provided the cDNA or gDNA that made up the material.

This CDR3 has 15 residues. With 3 bases removed from V and 8 bases from J, the gap between germline ends came to 19 bases. Germline V gives CDR1 KGHSH, CDR2 LQKENI. Individuals aged roughly 18 to 95 years were recruited from about two dozen US areas. Authors' data handling: Nucleated cell number was recorded as an estimate derived from reference gene primer amplification. Profiling relied on immunoSEQ multiplex PCR, and the TCRdb table lists in-frame clones only, not all of them. The DNA gave D and trimming, while V, J and clone size come from that table. The sample records some 190,000 clones, about 84% being singletons.

The chain couples TRBV18 to TRBJ1-2; D call uncertain. Input material: PBMCs or T cells enriched from blood (not recorded which). The sequence was collected from a man younger than 45 with acute COVID-19. This chain's CDR3 is CASSPYRVGDLGYTF. As DNA, the CDR3 is TGTGCCAGCTCACCGTATCGGGTGGGTGATCTGGGCTACACCTTC.